Listed below are T cell receptor beta chains from one sample, sequenced in a study of T-cell reconstitution after alpha-beta-depleted transplantation in children. Using its own MiXCR run on the PCR reads, TCRdb lists one record per CDR3 protein. The sample lists hundreds of thousands of distinct CDR3 sequences, nearly 8% occurring once. Sequenced here: peripheral blood, sampled 360 days after TCRalphabeta/CD19-depleted stem cell transplant. The receptors were gathered from a female patient aged 2-15 years who had a stem cell transplant for Fanconi anemia, so the T cells may come from the graft donor. Both conserved end residues are part of each CDR3. A D gene is named only where the DNA matches it firmly. Part of the rows lack a size; the others show once, few, many or a class for expanded clones.

clone_size | d_call | j_call | v_call | cdr3_nt | cdr3_aa
many | TRBD1 | TRBJ1-5 | TRBV29-1 | TGCAGCGTCAGGGGGGACCCCGGGCCCCAGCATTTT | CSVRGDPGPQHF
many | NA | TRBJ2-1 | TRBV12-3/TRBV12-4 | TGTGCCAGCAGCCGCCCGACTATCAGCGTTTACAATGAGCAGTTCTTC | CASSRPTISVYNEQFF
few | TRBD1 | TRBJ2-7 | TRBV6-5 | TGTGCCAGCAGTTACGCGTTCTGGGACAGGTCCTACGAGCAGTACTTC | CASSYAFWDRSYEQYF
many | NA | TRBJ2-5 | TRBV2 | TGTGCCAGCAGTGACGCTAGCGTCGGGTTCCAAGAGACCCAGTACTTC | CASSDASVGFQETQYF
NA | NA | TRBJ1-1 | TRBV28 | TGTGCCAGCACTTCCGGGGGGGTGTGGATGAACACTGAAGCTTTCTTT | CASTSGGVWMNTEAFF
few | NA | TRBJ1-3 | TRBV10-3 | TGTGCCATCAGTGAGTCTGGGCCCGGGAACACCATATATTTT | CAISESGPGNTIYF
few | NA | TRBJ2-1 | TRBV5-6 | TGTGCCAGCAGCCGTAAATCCTCCTACAATGAGCAGTTCTTC | CASSRKSSYNEQFF
NA | NA | TRBJ2-5 | TRBV4-1 | TGCGCCAGCAGCCCCGGCCCCTTCCGGGAGACCCAGTACTTC | CASSPGPFRETQYF
NA | NA | TRBJ1-1 | TRBV5-6 | TGTGCCAGCAGCTTGGGGGACGGAGCTTTCTTT | CASSLGDGAFF
many | NA | TRBJ2-1 | TRBV7-6 | TGTGCCAGCAGCACCATCAGGGGTGCAACCTACAATGAGCAGTTCTTC | CASSTIRGATYNEQFF
many | TRBD2 | TRBJ2-3 | TRBV9 | TGTGCCAGCAGCGTAGCTAGCGGGGGGGTCCCAGATACGCAGTATTTT | CASSVASGGVPDTQYF
many | NA | TRBJ2-1 | TRBV20-1 | TGCAGTGCTAGCACCTCCAATGAGCAGTTCTTC | CSASTSNEQFF
few | TRBD2 | TRBJ2-3 | TRBV7-9 | TGTGCCAGCAGCTCCTTAGGGGCCCTAGCGGGGGGCACAGATACGCAGTATTTT | CASSSLGALAGGTDTQYF
NA | NA | TRBJ2-3 | TRBV7-8 | TGTGCCAGCAGCCGCCCCCTAAGGATTCGCGCAGATACGCAGTATTTT | CASSRPLRIRADTQYF
NA | NA | TRBJ1-5 | TRBV20-1 | TGCAGTGCTAGAGATCCGGGTAAGAGGGATCAGCCCCAGCATTTT | CSARDPGKRDQPQHF
NA | TRBD1 | TRBJ1-2 | TRBV5-6 | TGTGCCAGCAGCTTGGGAACAGGGGGTTTGGATGGCTACACCTTC | CASSLGTGGLDGYTF
many | NA | TRBJ2-3 | TRBV7-8 | TGTGCCAGCAGCAGGGGTAGCACAGATACGCAGTATTTT | CASSRGSTDTQYF
NA | NA | TRBJ2-1 | TRBV2 | TGTGCCAGCAGTGGGTGGTACAATGAGCAGTTCTTC | CASSGWYNEQFF
NA | NA | TRBJ1-1 | TRBV19 | TGTGCCAGTAGCCCAGCCGGGCGATCGAACACTGAAGCTTTCTTT | CASSPAGRSNTEAFF
NA | NA | TRBJ2-6 | TRBV28 | TGTGCCAGCATCTCAGACAGGCTTCGACCTGGGGCCAACGTCCTGACTTTC | CASISDRLRPGANVLTF
many | NA | TRBJ1-4 | TRBV10-3 | TGTGCCATCAGTGAGTCAGCAACTAATGAAAAACTGTTTTTT | CAISESATNEKLFF
many | NA | TRBJ2-1 | TRBV25-1 | TGTGCCAGCAGTGATTCTTGGGGACGGCTGATCAATGAGCAGTTCTTC | CASSDSWGRLINEQFF
NA | TRBD2 | TRBJ2-5 | TRBV6-1 | TGTGCCAGTGCGCAAGGGACTAGCGGGGATCAAGAGACCCAGTACTTC | CASAQGTSGDQETQYF
NA | TRBD1 | TRBJ2-2 | TRBV12-3/TRBV12-4 | TGTGCCAGCAGTTTAGCTGGCAGGGGGCTACCGAACACCGGGGAGCTGTTTTTT | CASSLAGRGLPNTGELFF
many | NA | TRBJ2-5 | TRBV7-9 | TGTGCCAGCAGCTCCGTAGCCGGAGTTAGCCAAGAGACCCAGTACTTC | CASSSVAGVSQETQYF
many | NA | TRBJ2-5 | TRBV10-3 | TGTGCCTCGGCGGGGTCGGGCGCCAGGCAAGAGACCCAGTACTTC | CASAGSGARQETQYF
NA | NA | TRBJ2-2 | TRBV19 | TGTGCCAGTAAATGGAAAGGCGCCGGGGAGCTGTTTTTT | CASKWKGAGELFF
many | NA | TRBJ2-7 | TRBV29-1 | TGCAGCGTTGAAGATCCGACTAGAATCGAGCAGTACTTC | CSVEDPTRIEQYF
many | TRBD1 | TRBJ2-1 | TRBV5-1 | TGCGCCAGCAGCGGGAGAAAAGCCGGGACAGGGGACAATGAGCAGTTCTTC | CASSGRKAGTGDNEQFF
many | NA | TRBJ2-1 | TRBV29-1 | TGCAGCGTTGGACAGTACAATGAGCAGTTCTTC | CSVGQYNEQFF
NA | TRBD1 | TRBJ1-2 | TRBV6-5 | TGTGCCAGCAGTTACTTAAGGACAGGAGGCGGCTACACCTTC | CASSYLRTGGGYTF
few | NA | TRBJ2-4 | TRBV10-3 | TGTGCCATCAGTGAGTGGGGTTTAGACAAAAACATTCAGTACTTC | CAISEWGLDKNIQYF
many | NA | TRBJ2-1 | TRBV5-1 | TGCGCCAGCAGCTTGGCCGGGACGGGGGCCAATGAGCAGTTCTTC | CASSLAGTGANEQFF
NA | NA | TRBJ1-4 | TRBV28 | TGTGCCAGCGGCCCCTGGCTCGGAGGAGGGGCTGCAACTAATGAAAAACTGTTTTTT | CASGPWLGGGAATNEKLFF
many | NA | TRBJ1-3 | TRBV5-1 | TGCGCCAGCAGCTTGGACCCGTCGGGAAACTCTGGAAACACCATATATTTT | CASSLDPSGNSGNTIYF
NA | TRBD2 | TRBJ2-2 | TRBV7-2 | TGTGCCAGCAGCCCTATCGGGGGGGCAAACACCGGGGAGCTGTTTTTT | CASSPIGGANTGELFF
NA | TRBD2 | TRBJ2-5 | TRBV5-1 | TGCGCCAGCAGCTTTGGGGGGGACCAAGAGACCCAGTACTTC | CASSFGGDQETQYF
NA | TRBD2 | TRBJ2-7 | TRBV18 | TGTGCCAGCTCACCATCTAGCGGGGGGGCCCAGTCCTACGAGCAGTACTTC | CASSPSSGGAQSYEQYF
many | TRBD1 | TRBJ2-3 | TRBV4-2 | TGTGCCAGCCGGGACAGGAGCTACACAGATACGCAGTATTTT | CASRDRSYTDTQYF
many | NA | TRBJ2-1 | TRBV10-2 | TGCGCCAGCAGTATCGGGTTCTACAATGAGCAGTTCTTC | CASSIGFYNEQFF
many | TRBD2 | TRBJ2-1 | TRBV5-1 | TGCGCCAGCAGCCGAGGACTAGCGGGGGGCGATGAGCAGTTCTTC | CASSRGLAGGDEQFF
NA | NA | TRBJ1-6 | TRBV13 | TGTGCCAGCAGCTACCGGGAGGGAGGTTCACCCCTCCCCTTT | CASSYREGGSPLPF
few | NA | TRBJ1-2 | TRBV3-1 | TGTGCCAGCAGCCAGGGGTTTGACTATGGCTACACCTTC | CASSQGFDYGYTF
few | NA | TRBJ1-2 | TRBV28 | TGTGCCAGCAGTTCACAGGCCATCCCTATCTATGGCTACACCTTC | CASSSQAIPIYGYTF
many | NA | TRBJ2-3 | TRBV7-3 | TGTGCCAGCAGCTCCCGTGGGGGAGATACGCAGTATTTT | CASSSRGGDTQYF
many | NA | TRBJ1-3 | TRBV5-1 | TGCGCCAGCAGGCCTGACGGCTCTGGAAACACCATATATTTT | CASRPDGSGNTIYF
many | TRBD1 | TRBJ2-1 | TRBV28 | TGTGCCAGCAGTCCACGGACAGGTCCGTACAATGAGCAGTTCTTC | CASSPRTGPYNEQFF
many | TRBD2 | TRBJ2-2 | TRBV29-1 | TGCAGCGTGACGAGCGGGGGGGGGCTGAACACCGGGGAGCTGTTTTTT | CSVTSGGGLNTGELFF
many | TRBD2 | TRBJ2-7 | TRBV29-1 | TGCAGCGCCGCCTCTAGCGGGAGTTTCGGCGAGCAGTACTTC | CSAASSGSFGEQYF